Listed below are T cell receptor beta chains from one sample, sequenced in a study of shared clonotypes between healthy human individuals. Here immunoSEQ multiplex PCR was the method, and the copy in TCRdb shows in-frame clones only, minus some. Counted here are some 100,000 clones, 68% occurring once; the ten biggest clones make up 24%. Sequencing was performed on memory CD8+ T cells sorted from blood. The source of these receptors is a woman aged 25 to 39 in good health. CDR3s include the opening cysteine and the closing phenylalanine or tryptophan. A D gene is named only where the DNA matches it firmly. Where a row states a size, it is once, few, many or the class of an expanded clone; other rows omit it.

TGCGCCAGCAGTGTGGGGGACAGGGGGAGCACTGAAGCTTTCTTT | CASSVGDRGSTEAFF | TRBJ1-1 | - | TRBD1 | TRBV10-1
TGTGCCAGCAGTTTACTTACCGGGTACAATGAGCAGTTCTTC | CASSLLTGYNEQFF | TRBJ2-1 | few | - | TRBV27
TGTGCCAGCAGTGAAGAAGGTGCTAACTATGGCTACACCTTC | CASSEEGANYGYTF | TRBJ1-2 | - | - | TRBV2
TGTGCCAGCAGCTCCCGGGGGCGGGGGAACACCGGGGAGCTGTTTTTT | CASSSRGRGNTGELFF | TRBJ2-2 | - | - | TRBV5-4
TGTGCCAGCAGCCGCGGCGGGAGTTGGACAGATACGCAGTATTTT | CASSRGGSWTDTQYF | TRBJ2-3 | few | TRBD2 | TRBV14
TGCGCCACCCTCGCACAGGGATTAGGGATCTACGAGCAGTACTTC | CATLAQGLGIYEQYF | TRBJ2-7 | many | - | TRBV10-1
TGTGCCAGCAATCGTAATCCAGCGGATAGCACAGATACGCAGTATTTT | CASNRNPADSTDTQYF | TRBJ2-3 | - | - | TRBV9
TGTGCCAGCAGCGACAACAGGGGTACTGAAGCTTTCTTT | CASSDNRGTEAFF | TRBJ1-1 | - | TRBD1 | TRBV9
TGTGCCAGCAGCTCCGGGACGACCTCCTACGAGCAGTACTTC | CASSSGTTSYEQYF | TRBJ2-7 | - | - | TRBV25-1
TGTGCCAGCACAGATCAGGGGTTCCACGAGCAGTACTTC | CASTDQGFHEQYF | TRBJ2-7 | - | - | TRBV2
TGTGCCAGCAGTGGGGGCTTTTCGAACACCGGGGAGCTGTTTTTT | CASSGGFSNTGELFF | TRBJ2-2 | - | - | TRBV2
TGTGCCAGCAGCATGACTGAGAACTACGAGCAGTACTTC | CASSMTENYEQYF | TRBJ2-7 | - | - | TRBV7-6
TGTGCCAGCAGCTTAGCCCCTAGCGGGAGGGAGACAGATACGCAGTATTTT | CASSLAPSGRETDTQYF | TRBJ2-3 | - | TRBD2 | TRBV7-9
TGTGCCAGCACCCACCCCGGGCTAGCGGATCCCTACAATGAGCAGTTCTTC | CASTHPGLADPYNEQFF | TRBJ2-1 | - | TRBD2 | TRBV11-2
TGTGCCAGCAGTGAAAACAGGGGGCCTGCGGACACTGAAGCTTTCTTT | CASSENRGPADTEAFF | TRBJ1-1 | few | TRBD1 | TRBV6-1
TGTGCCAGCAGTGACATACAGGGGGCTTGGGAAAAACTGTTTTTT | CASSDIQGAWEKLFF | TRBJ1-4 | - | TRBD1 | TRBV6-1
TGTGCCAGCAGCTTTGGGGACTCCCACGAGCAGTACTTC | CASSFGDSHEQYF | TRBJ2-7 | - | - | TRBV5-4
TGTGCCATAGGGGGTATGAACACTGAAGCTTTCTTT | CAIGGMNTEAFF | TRBJ1-1 | - | - | TRBV10-3
TGTGCCAGCAGCTTAGCCCGGAGCTCCTACGAGCAGTACTTC | CASSLARSSYEQYF | TRBJ2-7 | few | - | TRBV11-2
TGTGCCAGCAGTTCAGGGCAGGGGGATGGAAACACCATATATTTT | CASSSGQGDGNTIYF | TRBJ1-3 | few | TRBD1 | TRBV28
TGTGCCAGCAGCTTCGGACAGGGACGGAAAAACATTCAGTACTTC | CASSFGQGRKNIQYF | TRBJ2-4 | - | TRBD1 | TRBV11-2
TGCGCCAGCAGCTTCCTCGGGGACAGGACCTACGAGCAGTACTTC | CASSFLGDRTYEQYF | TRBJ2-7 | - | TRBD1 | TRBV5-1
TGTGCCAGCACTCCAAGCGGGACTAGCACAGATACGCAGTATTTT | CASTPSGTSTDTQYF | TRBJ2-3 | - | TRBD2 | TRBV25-1
TGTGCCAGCAGCCCCCCGGGGTCGGGGCTGAGGGAGCAGTTCTTC | CASSPPGSGLREQFF | TRBJ2-1 | medium-sized | - | TRBV13
TGTGCCAGTAGTACTCAGCCCGTGGGGCACGAGCAGTACTTC | CASSTQPVGHEQYF | TRBJ2-7 | - | - | TRBV19